This record covers a single T cell receptor beta chain. The sample originates from a study of blood T cell repertoires in COVID-19. Method: immunoSEQ multiplex PCR; TCRdb's copy keeps in-frame clones and lacks some. The sample comprises fewer than 30,000 clones, approximately 86% of which are singletons, and 5% to 5.5% rests with the top ten. The CDR3 sequence is 14 residues long. The germline CDR1 and CDR2 sequences are LGHNT and FRNRAP. The specimen was peripheral blood. The source is a man aged 45-60 years with active COVID-19. J is TRBJ2-2 and V is TRBV12-5, with TRBD1 matching 8 bases. This chain's CDR3 is CPRRTGKCAGELFF. CDR3 bases: TGTCCTCGTAGGACAGGGAAGTGCGCCGGGGAGCTGTTTTTT.